This TCR beta chain was sequenced for a study of CD8 T cells in Susac syndrome (dated by TCRdb to about 2019). Turning to the overall study: Whether CD8+ T cell activation and differentiation in Susac syndrome was antigen driven was tested using repertoire sequencing. The research as a whole found: The TCR sequencing and HLA analysis was acknowledged to have included a relatively small number of individuals.

V drops 3 bases and J drops 6 bases, leaving 12 bases in between. From its cysteine to its phenylalanine, the CDR3 spans 14 amino acids. Only CDR3 DNA is held: 42 bases, read in frame from base 1. As encoded in the germline V gene (reference sequence), CDR1 is LNHDA while CDR2 is SQIVND. Peripheral blood CD8+ and CD4+ T cells from healthy donors, Susac syndrome patients and multiple sclerosis patients were profiled using high-throughput TCR beta sequencing. Multiple sclerosis controls were treatment-naive patients with stable or active relapsing-remitting disease fulfilling revised McDonald criteria. CD8+ TEMRA cells were enriched by FACS, while bulk CD8+ and CD4+ T cells were purified by magnetic negative isolation. Blood was drawn into EDTA tubes, processed within 24 hours, and PBMCs were isolated by density gradient centrifugation. PBMCs destined for TCR sequencing were cryopreserved in liquid nitrogen and later thawed in a 37 °C water bath. The sorted or isolated CD4+, CD8+ and CD8+ TEMRA cells had a purity of 90% or higher.

RNA was extracted with the RNeasy kit and roughly 0.5 to 1 ug was reverse transcribed using random hexamers. The immunoSEQ multiplex PCR assay, covering 54 Vbeta and 13 Jbeta segments, was used to amplify TCR beta CDR3 regions. PCR amplification bias was corrected using a synthetic template baseline for primer optimization and computational correction. Per the authors' processing: Reads were annotated to V, D and J genes per IMGT and analyzed with immunoSEQ Analyzer, keeping only productive sequences. Clonality was calculated as one minus the Shannon entropy normalized by log2 of the number of productive unique sequences. For each patient and control, public and private clones were evaluated among the 100 most prevalent clones. A clone was defined as Susac-specific if it was absent from the healthy and MS cohorts, from about a thousand published viral clones and from other ImmuneACCESS disease sequences. TCRdb passed the public sequencing reads through fastp at Q25 and MiXCR, retaining productive beta sequences. Rows with a matching CDR3 protein are joined into one entry that keeps the most common DNA and genes. Clone size and V and J calls follow TCRdb, not the original study. This sample has around 300,000 distinct CDR3 sequences in its table, and 90% to 95% of those were observed once. The ten largest clones represent about 0.07% of the sample.

The table lists this clonotype with a count of one. What antigen it recognizes has not been identified. Per-nucleotide qualities are absent, and no much larger clonotype sits a single base away. A single read makes a weak case. The TCR sequence derives from a human donor with multiple sclerosis. What was sequenced was CD4+ T cells from PBMCs. The sequence is built from TRBV19 and TRBJ1-5, with the D gene too uncertain to name. The CDR3 in this case is CASSISGGPQPQHF. The DNA sequence follows: TGTGCCAGTAGTATTTCGGGCGGCCCTCAGCCCCAGCATTTT. Extended through the reference TRBV19 and TRBJ1-5 proteins, this CDR3 yields the full variable domain: DGGITQSPKYLFRKEGQNVTLSCEQNLNHDAMYWYRQDPGQGLRLIYYSQIVNDFQKGDIAEGYSVSREKKESFPLTVTSAQKNPTAFYLCASSISGGPQPQHFGDGTRLSIL.